One T cell receptor beta chain is described in this entry. As yet, its antigen is unknown. This sample is drawn from a study of T cells in localized non-small cell lung cancer. Study results and limitations: Uninvolved adjacent lung showed peak T cell clonality, exceeding tumor.

Assay: immunoSEQ multiplex PCR; the TCRdb copy retains only in-frame clones and omits some. The table lists about 35,000 clones, about 90% of them singletons. The CDR3 sequence is 15 residues long. Between the trimmed V and J ends, which lost 5 bases and 6 bases, there was a span of 17 bases. Germline CDR1 reads SGHTA; CDR2 reads FQGNSA. The receptor was derived from a female donor aged 60 or older with stage I lung adenocarcinoma. This sequence joins TRBV7-2 and TRBJ2-1; possible D gene TRBD1, 6 bases. This material consisted of peripheral blood, taken before any cancer treatment. The chain's CDR3 is CASSKMTGFGNEQFF. The DNA of the CDR3 is TGTGCCAGCAGCAAAATGACAGGTTTCGGCAATGAGCAGTTCTTC.